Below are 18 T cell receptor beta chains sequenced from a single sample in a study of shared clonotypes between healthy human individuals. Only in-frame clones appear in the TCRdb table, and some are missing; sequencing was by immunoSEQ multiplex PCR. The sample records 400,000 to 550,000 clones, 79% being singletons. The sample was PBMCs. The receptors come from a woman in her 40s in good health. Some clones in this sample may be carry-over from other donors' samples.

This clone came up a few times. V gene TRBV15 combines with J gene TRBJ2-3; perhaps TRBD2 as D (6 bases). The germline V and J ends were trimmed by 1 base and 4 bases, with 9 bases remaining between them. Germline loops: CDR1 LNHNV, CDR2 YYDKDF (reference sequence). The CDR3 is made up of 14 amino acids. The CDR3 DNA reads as TGTGCCACCAGCAGAGGCGGGGATGCAGATACGCAGTATTTT. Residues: CATSRGGDADTQYF.

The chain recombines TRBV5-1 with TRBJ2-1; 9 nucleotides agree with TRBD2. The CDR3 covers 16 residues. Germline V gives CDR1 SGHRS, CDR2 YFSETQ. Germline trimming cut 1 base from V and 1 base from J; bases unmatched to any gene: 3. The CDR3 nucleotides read TGCGCCAGCAGCTTGTTTAGCGGGAGTTCCTACAATGAGCAGTTCTTC. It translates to CASSLFSGSSYNEQFF.

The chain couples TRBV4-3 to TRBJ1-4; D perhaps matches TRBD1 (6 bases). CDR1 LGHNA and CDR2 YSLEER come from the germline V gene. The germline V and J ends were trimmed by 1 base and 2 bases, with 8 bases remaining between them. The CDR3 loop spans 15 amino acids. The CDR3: CASSQGGGTNEKLFF. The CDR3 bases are TGCGCCAGCAGCCAAGGAGGGGGGACTAATGAAAAACTGTTTTTT.

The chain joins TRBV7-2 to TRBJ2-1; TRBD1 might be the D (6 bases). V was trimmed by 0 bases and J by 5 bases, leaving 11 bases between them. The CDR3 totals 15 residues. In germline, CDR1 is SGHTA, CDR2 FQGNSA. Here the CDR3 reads CASSLATGPNNEQFF. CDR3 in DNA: TGTGCCAGCAGCTTAGCCACAGGGCCCAACAATGAGCAGTTCTTC.

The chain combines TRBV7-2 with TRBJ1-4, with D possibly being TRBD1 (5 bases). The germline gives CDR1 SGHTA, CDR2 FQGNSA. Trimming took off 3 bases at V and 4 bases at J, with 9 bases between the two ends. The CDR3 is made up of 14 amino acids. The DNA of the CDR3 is TGTGCCAGCAGCTTTGACAGAAGTAATGAAAAACTGTTTTTT. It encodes CASSFDRSNEKLFF.

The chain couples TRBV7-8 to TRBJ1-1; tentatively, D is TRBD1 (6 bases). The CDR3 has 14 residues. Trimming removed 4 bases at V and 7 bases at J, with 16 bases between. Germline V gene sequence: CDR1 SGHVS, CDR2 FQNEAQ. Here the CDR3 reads CASSSDRQKDEAFF. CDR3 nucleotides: TGTGCCAGCAGCTCCGACAGGCAAAAGGATGAAGCTTTCTTT.

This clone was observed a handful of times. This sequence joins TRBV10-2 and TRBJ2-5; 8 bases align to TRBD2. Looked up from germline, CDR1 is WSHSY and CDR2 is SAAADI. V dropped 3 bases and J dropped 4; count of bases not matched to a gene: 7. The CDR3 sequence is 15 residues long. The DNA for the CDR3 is TGCGCCAGCAGTGACGGGAGGGCCTTGGGAGAGACCCAGTACTTC. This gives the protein CASSDGRALGETQYF.

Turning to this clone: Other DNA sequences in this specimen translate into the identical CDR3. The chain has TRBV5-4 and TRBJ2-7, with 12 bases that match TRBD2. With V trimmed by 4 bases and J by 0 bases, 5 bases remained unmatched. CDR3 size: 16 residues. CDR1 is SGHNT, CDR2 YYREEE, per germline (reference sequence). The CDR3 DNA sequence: TGTGCCAGCAGCCCGGGACTAGCGGGCGCCTCCTACGAGCAGTACTTC. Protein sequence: CASSPGLAGASYEQYF. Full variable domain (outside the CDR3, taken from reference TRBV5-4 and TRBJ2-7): ETGVTQSPTHLIKTRGQQVTLRCSSQSGHNTVSWYQQALGQGPQFIFQYYREEENGRGNFPPRFSGLQFPNYSSELNVNALELDDSALYLCASSPGLAGASYEQYFGPGTRLTVT.

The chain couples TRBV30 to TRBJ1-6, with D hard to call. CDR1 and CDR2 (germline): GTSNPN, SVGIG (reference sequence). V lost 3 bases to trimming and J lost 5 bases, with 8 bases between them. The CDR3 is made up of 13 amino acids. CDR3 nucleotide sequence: TGTGCCTGGAGAAAGGCAGATAATTCACCCCTCCACTTT. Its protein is CAWRKADNSPLHF.

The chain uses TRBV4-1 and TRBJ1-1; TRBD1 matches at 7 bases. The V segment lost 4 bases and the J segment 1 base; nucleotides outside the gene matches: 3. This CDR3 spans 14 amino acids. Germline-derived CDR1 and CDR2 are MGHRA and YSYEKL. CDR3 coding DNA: TGCGCCAGCAGCCGTGGGACAGCGAACACTGAAGCTTTCTTT. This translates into CASSRGTANTEAFF.

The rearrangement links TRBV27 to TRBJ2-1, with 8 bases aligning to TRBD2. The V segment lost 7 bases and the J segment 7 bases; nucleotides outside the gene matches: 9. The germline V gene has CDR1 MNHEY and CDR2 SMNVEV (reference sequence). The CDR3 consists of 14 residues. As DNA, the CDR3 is TGTGCCAGCACCGGTCGCGGGGGGACAAATGAGCAGTTCTTC. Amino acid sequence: CASTGRGGTNEQFF.

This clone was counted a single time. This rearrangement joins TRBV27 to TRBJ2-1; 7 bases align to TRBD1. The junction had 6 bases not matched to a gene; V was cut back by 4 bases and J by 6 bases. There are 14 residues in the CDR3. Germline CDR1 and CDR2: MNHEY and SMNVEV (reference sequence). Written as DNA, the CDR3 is TGTGCCAGCAGTTGGGCCGGGACAGTCAATGAGCAGTTCTTC. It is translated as CASSWAGTVNEQFF.

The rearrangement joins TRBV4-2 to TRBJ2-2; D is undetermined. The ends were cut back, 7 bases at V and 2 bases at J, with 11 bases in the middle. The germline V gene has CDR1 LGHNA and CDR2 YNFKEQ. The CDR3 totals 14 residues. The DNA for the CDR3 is TGTGCCAGCACCTTAGACCCTAACACCGGGGAGCTGTTTTTT. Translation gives CASTLDPNTGELFF.

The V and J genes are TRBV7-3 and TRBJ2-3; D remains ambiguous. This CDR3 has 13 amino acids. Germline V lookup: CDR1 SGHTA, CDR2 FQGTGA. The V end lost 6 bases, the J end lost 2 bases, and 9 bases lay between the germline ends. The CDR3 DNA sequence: TGTGCCAGCAGTCCCCGGTACACAGATACGCAGTATTTT. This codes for CASSPRYTDTQYF. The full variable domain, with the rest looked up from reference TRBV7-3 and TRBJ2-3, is GAGVSQTPSNKVTEKGKYVELRCDPISGHTALYWYRQSLGQGPEFLIYFQGTGAADDSGLPNDRFFAVRPEGSVSTLKIQRTERGDSAVYLCASSPRYTDTQYFGPGTRLTVL.

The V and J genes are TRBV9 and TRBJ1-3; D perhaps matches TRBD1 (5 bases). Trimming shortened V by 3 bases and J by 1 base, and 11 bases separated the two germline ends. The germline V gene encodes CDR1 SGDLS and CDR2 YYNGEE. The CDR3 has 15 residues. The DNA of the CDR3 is TGTGCCAGCAGCGGTCCCAGGGTTTCTGGAAACACCATATATTTT. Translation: CASSGPRVSGNTIYF. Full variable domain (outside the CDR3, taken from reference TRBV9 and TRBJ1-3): DSGVTQTPKHLITATGQRVTLRCSPRSGDLSVYWYQQSLDQGLQFLIQYYNGEERAKGNILERFSAQQFPDLHSELNLSSLELGDSALYFCASSGPRVSGNTIYFGEGSWLTVV.

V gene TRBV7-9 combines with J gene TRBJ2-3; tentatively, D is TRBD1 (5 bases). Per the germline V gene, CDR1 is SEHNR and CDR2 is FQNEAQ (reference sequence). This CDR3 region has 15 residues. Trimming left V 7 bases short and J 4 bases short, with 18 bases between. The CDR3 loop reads CASTPQGGAPDTQYF. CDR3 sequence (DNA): TGTGCCAGCACCCCTCAGGGTGGGGCCCCAGATACGCAGTATTTT.

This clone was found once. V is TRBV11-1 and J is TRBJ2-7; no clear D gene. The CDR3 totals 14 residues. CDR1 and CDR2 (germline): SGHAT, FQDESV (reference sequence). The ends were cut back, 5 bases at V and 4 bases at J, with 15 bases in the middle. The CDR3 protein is CASSQRAFSYEQYF. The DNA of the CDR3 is TGTGCCAGCAGCCAAAGAGCATTTTCGTACGAGCAGTACTTC.

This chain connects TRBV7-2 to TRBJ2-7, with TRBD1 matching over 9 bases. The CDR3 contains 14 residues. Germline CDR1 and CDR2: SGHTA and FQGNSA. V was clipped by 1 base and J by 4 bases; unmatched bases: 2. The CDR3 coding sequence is TGTGCCAGCAGCTTAGGGGGGACAGGGTACGAGCAGTACTTC. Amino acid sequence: CASSLGGTGYEQYF.